This TCR beta chain comes out of a study of OX40 agonist ivuxolimab in advanced cancers. About the study: Allowance was made for prior anti-PD-1, anti-PD-L1 or anti-CTLA-4 therapy, and about 40% had some. Broader study findings: At 0.1-3.0 mg/kg, partial responders had clonal expansion among the lowest observed.

Some clones are missing from TCRdb's copy, which holds only in-frame ones; the method was immunoSEQ multiplex PCR. The profile covers about 44,000 clones, with roughly 87% appearing a single time and roughly 18% taken by the ten largest. V was pared by 2 bases and J by 8 bases, with 15 bases between. The CDR3 loop spans 15 amino acids. Looked up from germline, CDR1 is SEHNR and CDR2 is FQNEAQ (reference sequence). About this clone itself: What it binds is not known.

This chain links TRBV7-9 with TRBJ1-4, with D perhaps TRBD1 (5 bases). This sample comprised CD4+ or CD8+ T cells sorted from blood, obtained in a trial of the OX40 agonist ivuxolimab. This clonotype originated in an adult with an advanced solid tumor such as melanoma, head and neck, liver or kidney cancer. The CDR3 here is CASSLPRVTWEKLFF. For the CDR3, the DNA is TGTGCCAGCAGCTTACCCAGGGTTACGTGGGAAAAACTGTTTTTT.